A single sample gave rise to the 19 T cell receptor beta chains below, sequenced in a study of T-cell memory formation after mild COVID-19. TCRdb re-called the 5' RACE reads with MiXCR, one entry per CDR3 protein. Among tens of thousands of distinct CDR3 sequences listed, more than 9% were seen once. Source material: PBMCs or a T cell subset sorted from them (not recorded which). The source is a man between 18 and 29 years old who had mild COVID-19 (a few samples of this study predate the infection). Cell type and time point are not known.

The CDR3 loop is CASIRGSSYNSPLHF. CDR3 in DNA: TGTGCCAGCATTAGAGGGAGCTCCTATAATTCACCCCTCCACTTT. The V gene is TRBV7-8, the J gene TRBJ1-6; D remains ambiguous. Germline values: CDR1 SGHVS, CDR2 FQNEAQ. This CDR3 contains 15 residues. Trimming left V 7 bases short and J 0 bases short, with 10 bases between.

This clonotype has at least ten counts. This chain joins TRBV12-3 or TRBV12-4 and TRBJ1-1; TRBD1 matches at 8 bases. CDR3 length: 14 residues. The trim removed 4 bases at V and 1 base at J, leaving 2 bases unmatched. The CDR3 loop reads CASSSGQGNTEAFF. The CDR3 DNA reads TGTGCCAGCAGTTCCGGACAGGGGAACACTGAAGCTTTCTTT.

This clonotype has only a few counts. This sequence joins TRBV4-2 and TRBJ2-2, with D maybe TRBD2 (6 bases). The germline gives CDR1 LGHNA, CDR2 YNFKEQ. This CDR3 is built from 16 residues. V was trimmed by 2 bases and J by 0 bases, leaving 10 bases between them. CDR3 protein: CASSQLRLANTGELFF. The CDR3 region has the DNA TGTGCCAGCAGCCAACTTAGACTAGCGAACACCGGGGAGCTGTTTTTT.

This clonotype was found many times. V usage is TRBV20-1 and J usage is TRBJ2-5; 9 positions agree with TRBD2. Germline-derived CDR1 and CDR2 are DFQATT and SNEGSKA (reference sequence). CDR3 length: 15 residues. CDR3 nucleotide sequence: TGCAGCCCCCAAGTGGCGGGGGGGGCAGGAGAGACCCAGTACTTC. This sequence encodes CSPQVAGGAGETQYF.

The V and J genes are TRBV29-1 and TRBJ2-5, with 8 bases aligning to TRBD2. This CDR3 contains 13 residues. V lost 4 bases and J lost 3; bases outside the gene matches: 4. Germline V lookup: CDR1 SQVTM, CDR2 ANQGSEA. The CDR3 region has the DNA TGCAGCGTTGCTCCGGGGGGGAAAGAGACCCAGTACTTC. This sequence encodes CSVAPGGKETQYF.

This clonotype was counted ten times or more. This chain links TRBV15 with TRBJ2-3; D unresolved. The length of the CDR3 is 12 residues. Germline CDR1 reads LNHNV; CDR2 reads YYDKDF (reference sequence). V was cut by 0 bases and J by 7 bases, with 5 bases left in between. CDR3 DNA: TGTGCCACCAGCAGAGATGATAATACGCAGTATTTT. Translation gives CATSRDDNTQYF.

The CDR3 spells CSARGQAFSQETQYF. CDR3 bases: TGCAGTGCCCGCGGACAAGCCTTTTCCCAAGAGACCCAGTACTTC. This chain connects TRBV20-1 to TRBJ2-5; a possible D gene is TRBD1 (5 bases). Germline V lookup: CDR1 DFQATT, CDR2 SNEGSKA (reference sequence). The CDR3 length is 15 residues. V gave up 6 bases and J gave up 1 base, with 18 bases separating them.

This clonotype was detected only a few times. This CDR3 reads CSARDATGGKTEAFF. The CDR3 bases are TGCAGTGCTAGAGACGCGACAGGGGGCAAAACTGAAGCTTTCTTT. The V gene is TRBV20-1, the J gene TRBJ1-1, with 10 nucleotides matching TRBD1. Germline V gene lookup returns CDR1 DFQATT and CDR2 SNEGSKA (reference sequence). This CDR3 comprises 15 residues. J was trimmed by 5 bases and V by 0 bases; bases with no gene match: 6.

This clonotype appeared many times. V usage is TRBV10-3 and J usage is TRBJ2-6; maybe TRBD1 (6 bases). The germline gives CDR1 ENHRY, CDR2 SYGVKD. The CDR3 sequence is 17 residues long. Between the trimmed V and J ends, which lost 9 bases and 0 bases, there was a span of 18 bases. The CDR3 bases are TGTGCCATAATGGCAACCCAGGGGCGCTCTGGGGCCAACGTCCTGACTTTC. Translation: CAIMATQGRSGANVLTF.

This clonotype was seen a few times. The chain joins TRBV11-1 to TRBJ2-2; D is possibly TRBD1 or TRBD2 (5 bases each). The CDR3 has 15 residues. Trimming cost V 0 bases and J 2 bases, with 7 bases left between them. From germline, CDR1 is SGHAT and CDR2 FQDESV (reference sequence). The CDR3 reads CASSLAGTNTGELFF. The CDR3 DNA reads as TGTGCCAGCAGCTTAGCCGGGACCAACACCGGGGAGCTGTTTTTT.

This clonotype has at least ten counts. This CDR3 is CASIPTGEEDTQYF. The DNA for the CDR3 is TGTGCCAGCATCCCGACAGGGGAAGAAGATACGCAGTATTTT. The chain has TRBV7-9 and TRBJ2-3; 8 bases are shared with TRBD1. This CDR3 contains 14 residues. Trimming removed 7 bases from V and 5 bases from J; junction bases left unmatched: 8. CDR1 SEHNR and CDR2 FQNEAQ come from the germline V gene (reference sequence).

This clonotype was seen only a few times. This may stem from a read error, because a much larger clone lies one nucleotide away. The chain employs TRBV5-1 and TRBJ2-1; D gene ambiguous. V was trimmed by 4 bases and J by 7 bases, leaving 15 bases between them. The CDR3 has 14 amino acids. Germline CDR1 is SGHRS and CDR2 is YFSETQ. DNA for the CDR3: TGCGCCAGCAGCGTACGGCAGGCCAAGAATGAGCAGTTCTTC. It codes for CASSVRQAKNEQFF.

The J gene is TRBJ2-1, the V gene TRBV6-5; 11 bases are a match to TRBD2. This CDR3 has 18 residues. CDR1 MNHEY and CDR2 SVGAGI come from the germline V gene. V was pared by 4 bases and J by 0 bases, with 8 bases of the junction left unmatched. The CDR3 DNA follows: TGTGCCAGCAGTTCGACTAGCGGGGAACCCAGCTCCTACAATGAGCAGTTCTTC. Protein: CASSSTSGEPSSYNEQFF.

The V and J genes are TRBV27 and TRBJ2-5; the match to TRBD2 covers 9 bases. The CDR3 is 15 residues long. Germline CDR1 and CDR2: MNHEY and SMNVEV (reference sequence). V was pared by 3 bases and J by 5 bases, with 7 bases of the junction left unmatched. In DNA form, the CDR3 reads TGTGCCAGCAGTTTGGCGGGGGGGGCGTCGGAGACCCAGTACTTC. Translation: CASSLAGGASETQYF.

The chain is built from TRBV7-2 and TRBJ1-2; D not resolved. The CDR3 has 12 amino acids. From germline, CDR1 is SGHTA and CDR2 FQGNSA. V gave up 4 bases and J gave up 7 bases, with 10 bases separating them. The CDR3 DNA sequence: TGTGCCAGCAGCTCAGCTTCGATTGGCTACACCTTC. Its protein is CASSSASIGYTF.

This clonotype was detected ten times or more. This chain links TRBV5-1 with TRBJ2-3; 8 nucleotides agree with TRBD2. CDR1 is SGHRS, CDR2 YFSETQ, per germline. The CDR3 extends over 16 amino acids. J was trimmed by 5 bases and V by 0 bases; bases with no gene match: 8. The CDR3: CASSLEYGGAGDTQYF. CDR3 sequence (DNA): TGCGCCAGCAGCTTGGAATACGGGGGGGCAGGAGATACGCAGTATTTT.

The CDR3 DNA sequence: TGTGCCAGCAGCCCCCGCGCGGGGACTAGGTCAGATACGCAGTATTTT. It translates to CASSPRAGTRSDTQYF. The chain is built from TRBV4-2 and TRBJ2-3; 8 positions agree with TRBD2. The junction had 10 bases not matched to a gene; V was cut back by 4 bases and J by 4 bases. Looked up from germline, CDR1 is LGHNA and CDR2 is YNFKEQ. The CDR3 spans 16 residues.

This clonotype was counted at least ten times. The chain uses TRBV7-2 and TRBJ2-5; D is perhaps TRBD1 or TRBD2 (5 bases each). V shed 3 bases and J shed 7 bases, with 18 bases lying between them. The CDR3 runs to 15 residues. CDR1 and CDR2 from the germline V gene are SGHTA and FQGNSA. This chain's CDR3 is CASSFIWGNDGTQYF. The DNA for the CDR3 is TGTGCCAGCAGCTTTATTTGGGGGAATGACGGGACCCAGTACTTC.

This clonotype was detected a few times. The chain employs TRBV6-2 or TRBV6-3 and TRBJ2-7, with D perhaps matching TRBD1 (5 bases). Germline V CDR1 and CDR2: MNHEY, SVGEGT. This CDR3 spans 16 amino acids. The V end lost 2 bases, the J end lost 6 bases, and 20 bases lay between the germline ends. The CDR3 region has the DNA TGTGCCAGCAGTTACGGTGAGACAGCCCCTCCCTCCGAGCAGTACGTC. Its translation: CASSYGETAPPSEQYV.